The clone carrying this TCR beta chain was observed at least ten times. What it binds is not known. TCRdb reanalysed the 5' RACE reads using MiXCR and keeps one entry per CDR3 protein. This repertoire shows a few hundred thousand distinct CDR3 sequences, about 7% found once; its top ten account for approximately 15%. The data stem from a study of CD8 T cells in ankylosing spondylitis. Study results and limitations: Some of these motif variants have turned up before, in reports on reactive arthritis synovial fluid and blood. Those disease-linked clones were CD8+; they were also relatively rare in peripheral blood. There was a TCR beta motif, made of several highly homologous variants, that appeared characteristic of ankylosing spondylitis blood.

The V gene lost 5 bases and the J gene lost 7 bases, with 12 bases spanning the gap. The CDR3 is 13 amino acids. CDR1 SGHVS and CDR2 FQNEAQ come from the germline V gene. This sequence originates from a male donor with ankylosing spondylitis. Sample: blood, either unsorted or a sorted T cell fraction (not recorded which). The chain carries TRBV7-8 and TRBJ2-1, with D maybe TRBD2 (6 bases). CDR3 region: CASSRGGENEQFF. CDR3 DNA: TGTGCCAGCAGCCGAGGAGGGGAAAATGAGCAGTTCTTC.